The rows below give T cell receptor beta chains drawn from one sample of a study of cytomegalovirus exposure and HLA in healthy donors. The method was immunoSEQ multiplex PCR; TCRdb's version includes in-frame clones alone and lacks a portion of them. Counted here are roughly 250,000 clones, about 75% occurring once; the ten biggest clones make up over 2%. The specimen was PBMCs. The source of these receptors is a female donor in good health and CMV-seronegative. CDR3s include the opening cysteine and the closing phenylalanine or tryptophan. The order of the fields is V gene, clone size, J gene, D gene, CDR3 protein, CDR3 DNA. D genes are given only for firm matches. Part of the rows lack a size; the others show once, few, many or a class for expanded clones.

TRBV5-8	.	TRBJ2-6	TRBD2	CASSPLAGGLSGANVLTF	TGTGCCAGCAGCCCCCTAGCGGGGGGCCTCTCTGGGGCCAACGTCCTGACTTTC
TRBV5-4	few	TRBJ2-7	.	CASSLAGVGEQYF	TGTGCCAGCAGCTTGGCAGGGGTTGGCGAGCAGTACTTC
TRBV6-5	few	TRBJ1-5	.	CASSYQGNQPQHF	TGTGCCAGCAGTTACCAGGGCAATCAGCCCCAGCATTTT
TRBV13	.	TRBJ2-5	TRBD1	CASSPDRAETQYF	TGTGCCAGCAGCCCGGACAGGGCAGAGACCCAGTACTTC
TRBV19	few	TRBJ2-6	.	CASSASGANVLTF	TGTGCCAGTAGTGCGTCTGGGGCCAACGTCCTGACTTTC
TRBV9	.	TRBJ2-1	TRBD2	CASSDDSGTSGYNEQFF	TGTGCCAGCAGCGACGATTCCGGGACTAGCGGTTACAATGAGCAGTTCTTC
TRBV27	once	TRBJ2-2	TRBD2	CASSLQLAGGPRIAGELFF	TGTGCCAGCAGTTTACAACTAGCGGGAGGGCCGAGGATTGCCGGGGAGCTGTTTTTT
TRBV27	.	TRBJ2-2	TRBD2	CASSTSGMNTGELFF	TGTGCCAGCAGTACGAGCGGGATGAACACCGGGGAGCTGTTTTTT
TRBV6-5	.	TRBJ2-3	TRBD2	CASSYPAGGPADTQYF	TGTGCCAGCAGTTACCCAGCGGGAGGGCCGGCAGATACGCAGTATTTT
TRBV7-6	.	TRBJ2-5	.	CASSAVFRTGTQYF	TGTGCCAGCAGCGCGGTTTTCCGAACCGGGACCCAGTACTTC
TRBV18	.	TRBJ1-3	TRBD1	CASSPRASGGGDTIYF	TGTGCCAGCTCACCACGGGCGTCAGGGGGTGGAGACACCATATATTTT
TRBV5-1	.	TRBJ2-2	TRBD2	CASSLRLAETTGELFF	TGCGCCAGCAGCTTAAGACTAGCGGAGACCACCGGGGAGCTGTTTTTT
TRBV5-1	.	TRBJ2-1	.	CASSFPIGGSYNEQFF	TGCGCCAGCAGCTTCCCTATTGGAGGCTCCTACAATGAGCAGTTCTTC
TRBV6-4	.	TRBJ2-3	TRBD1	CASSEEGATDTQYF	TGTGCCAGCAGTGAAGAGGGGGCCACAGATACGCAGTATTTT
TRBV11-3	few	TRBJ2-7	.	CASGWRAVHEQYF	TGTGCCAGCGGGTGGCGGGCCGTCCACGAGCAGTACTTC
TRBV30	few	TRBJ2-3	.	CAWASNAFGGRYTDTQYF	TGTGCCTGGGCAAGCAACGCCTTTGGGGGCCGCTACACAGATACGCAGTATTTT
TRBV10-2	.	TRBJ2-7	TRBD2	CASRQAGEEQYF	TGCGCCAGCCGCCAAGCGGGAGAAGAGCAGTACTTC
TRBV27	.	TRBJ2-7	.	CASSFKQGSYEQYF	TGTGCCAGCAGTTTTAAGCAGGGGTCCTACGAGCAGTACTTC
TRBV11-3	.	TRBJ2-1	TRBD2	CASSPLAGGVEQFF	TGTGCCAGCAGCCCCCTAGCGGGAGGGGTTGAGCAGTTCTTC
TRBV11-3	few	TRBJ1-1	.	CASSFQQGSEAFF	TGTGCCAGCAGCTTTCAGCAGGGTTCTGAAGCTTTCTTT
TRBV10-1	.	TRBJ1-1	.	CASSEERDFDTEAFF	TGCGCCAGCAGTGAGGAGAGAGATTTCGACACTGAAGCTTTCTTT
TRBV6-1	.	TRBJ1-3	.	CASSYQGGGNTIYF	TGTGCCAGCAGTTATCAGGGAGGCGGAAACACCATATATTTT
TRBV5-1	few	TRBJ1-1	.	CASSLLAGGGNTEAFF	TGCGCCAGCAGCTTGTTGGCGGGTGGCGGGAACACTGAAGCTTTCTTT
TRBV6-5	.	TRBJ2-1	TRBD2	CASSRDPSGSMQFF	TGTGCCAGCAGCCGCGACCCTAGCGGGAGCATGCAGTTCTTC
TRBV5-1	.	TRBJ2-5	.	CASSGGGQAKETQYF	TGCGCCAGCAGCGGCGGGGGACAAGCAAAAGAGACCCAGTACTTC
TRBV4-1	few	TRBJ2-3	.	CASSHSRPSYTDTQYF	TGCGCCAGCAGCCACAGTCGGCCTAGCTACACAGATACGCAGTATTTT
TRBV19	.	TRBJ1-5	TRBD1	CASSIRQGSNQPQHF	TGTGCCAGTAGTATCAGACAGGGTAGCAATCAGCCCCAGCATTTT
TRBV19	.	TRBJ2-5	TRBD1	CASSPRDSPQETQYF	TGTGCCAGTAGTCCCAGGGACAGCCCCCAAGAGACCCAGTACTTC
TRBV7-7	.	TRBJ2-1	TRBD2	CASSPGLAGVYNEQFF	TGTGCCAGCAGCCCCGGACTAGCGGGAGTATATAATGAGCAGTTCTTC
TRBV10-1	.	TRBJ2-2	.	CASSLNTGELFF	TGCGCCAGCAGTCTGAACACCGGGGAGCTGTTTTTT
TRBV5-1	.	TRBJ1-1	.	CASSLWQAGTEAFF	TGCGCCAGCAGCTTGTGGCAGGCGGGCACTGAAGCTTTCTTT
TRBV5-6	.	TRBJ2-3	.	CASSTTTTDTQYF	TGTGCCAGCAGCACTACTACCACAGATACGCAGTATTTT
TRBV9	once	TRBJ1-2	.	CASSGVGDNYGYTF	TGTGCCAGCAGCGGGGTGGGCGATAACTATGGCTACACCTTC
TRBV21-1	.	TRBJ2-6	.	CASSGSAGGLANVLTF	TGTGCCAGCAGCGGGTCGGCAGGGGGCCTTGCCAACGTCCTGACTTTC
TRBV30	.	TRBJ2-1	.	CAWRQADLSSYNEQFF	TGTGCCTGGCGACAGGCTGATTTGAGCTCCTACAATGAGCAGTTCTTC
TRBV27	few	TRBJ1-6	TRBD1	CASSFRTGNVNSPLHF	TGTGCCAGCAGTTTCCGGACAGGGAATGTTAATTCACCCCTCCACTTT
TRBV27	few	TRBJ2-3	TRBD2	CASSQLGLAGGVSTQYF	TGTGCCAGCAGTCAATTGGGACTAGCGGGAGGTGTGAGTACGCAGTATTTT
TRBV5-6	once	TRBJ2-2	TRBD1	CASSLGPGQVNTGELFF	TGTGCCAGCAGCTTGGGGCCGGGACAGGTGAACACCGGGGAGCTGTTTTTT
TRBV4-1	.	TRBJ1-4	TRBD1	CASSYRRQDRAAEKLFF	TGCGCCAGCAGCTACAGAAGACAGGACAGGGCCGCGGAAAAACTGTTTTTT
TRBV4-2	.	TRBJ2-7	.	CASSQESLAAGYEQYF	TGTGCCAGCAGCCAAGAATCGTTGGCGGCGGGATACGAGCAGTACTTC
TRBV18	.	TRBJ1-5	.	CASSSSGTNSQPQHF	TGTGCCAGCTCATCGTCCGGGACAAACTCTCAGCCCCAGCATTTT
TRBV7-9	.	TRBJ1-5	.	CASSLEAGQPQHF	TGTGCCAGCAGCTTAGAGGCAGGGCAGCCCCAGCATTTT
TRBV2	few	TRBJ2-1	TRBD2	CASRWAGGALNNEQFF	TGTGCCAGCAGGTGGGCGGGGGGGGCTTTAAACAATGAGCAGTTCTTC
TRBV30	.	TRBJ2-7	.	CAWSPGAYEQYF	TGTGCCTGGAGTCCAGGGGCCTACGAGCAGTACTTC
TRBV28	.	TRBJ2-3	TRBD1	CASSQTGFNTDTQYF	TGTGCCAGCAGTCAGACAGGGTTCAACACAGATACGCAGTATTTT
TRBV2	.	TRBJ2-2	TRBD1	CASGRDRGYGGELFF	TGTGCCAGCGGGCGGGACAGGGGGTATGGCGGGGAGCTGTTTTTT
TRBV7-9	.	TRBJ2-5	.	CASSLASGETQYF	TGTGCCAGCAGCTTAGCTAGCGGAGAGACCCAGTACTTC